A selection of T cell receptor beta chains follows, all from one sample in a study of blood T cell repertoires in COVID-19. Assay: immunoSEQ multiplex PCR; the TCRdb copy retains only in-frame clones and omits some. The sample has around 70,000 clones; around 83% are singletons. Sequenced: peripheral blood. The receptors shown here come from a middle-aged man with acute or convalescent COVID-19. Each CDR3 is given with its conserved first and last residue. The order of the fields is CDR3 length, V gene, J gene, clone size, D gene, CDR3 protein, CDR3 DNA. D genes are given only for firm matches. The size entry is marked missing in some rows and otherwise reads once, few, many or a size class.

cdr3_length: 16
v_call: TRBV28
j_call: TRBJ2-2
clone_size: NA
d_call: NA
cdr3_aa: CASSFPGRAATGELFF
cdr3_nt: TGTGCCAGCAGTTTCCCGGGCAGGGCGGCCACCGGGGAGCTGTTTTTT

cdr3_length: 17
v_call: TRBV7-9
j_call: TRBJ2-6
clone_size: NA
d_call: NA
cdr3_aa: CASSLWAGRSGANVLTF
cdr3_nt: TGTGCCAGCAGCTTATGGGCAGGCAGGTCTGGGGCCAACGTCCTGACTTTC

cdr3_length: 16
v_call: TRBV7-8
j_call: TRBJ1-3
clone_size: NA
d_call: NA
cdr3_aa: CASSFQGTGSGNTIYF
cdr3_nt: TGTGCCAGCAGCTTCCAGGGTACCGGCTCTGGAAACACCATATATTTT

cdr3_length: 14
v_call: TRBV28
j_call: TRBJ1-2
clone_size: NA
d_call: NA
cdr3_aa: CASSLFGGPYGYTF
cdr3_nt: TGTGCCAGCAGTTTATTCGGGGGGCCCTATGGCTACACCTTC

cdr3_length: 17
v_call: TRBV11-2
j_call: TRBJ2-4
clone_size: NA
d_call: TRBD1
cdr3_aa: CASSPRTGGVTKNIQYF
cdr3_nt: TGTGCCAGCAGCCCTCGGACAGGGGGCGTCACCAAAAACATTCAGTACTTC

cdr3_length: 13
v_call: TRBV14
j_call: TRBJ1-5
clone_size: NA
d_call: NA
cdr3_aa: CASSQDRREPQHF
cdr3_nt: TGTGCCAGCAGCCAAGATCGTCGAGAGCCCCAGCATTTT

cdr3_length: 14
v_call: TRBV6-6
j_call: TRBJ1-6
clone_size: NA
d_call: NA
cdr3_aa: CASSSGSGNSPLHF
cdr3_nt: TGTGCCAGCAGCTCGGGGAGCGGGAATTCACCCCTCCACTTT

cdr3_length: 14
v_call: TRBV6-4
j_call: TRBJ1-2
clone_size: NA
d_call: TRBD1
cdr3_aa: CASSLPDRGNGYTF
cdr3_nt: TGTGCCAGCAGTCTACCTGACAGGGGAAACGGCTACACCTTC

cdr3_length: 15
v_call: TRBV9
j_call: TRBJ1-6
clone_size: few
d_call: TRBD1
cdr3_aa: CASSAGTGGVSPLHF
cdr3_nt: TGTGCCAGCAGCGCCGGGACAGGGGGGGTCTCACCCCTCCACTTT

cdr3_length: 16
v_call: TRBV28
j_call: TRBJ2-3
clone_size: NA
d_call: TRBD2
cdr3_aa: CASGLASSGATDTQYF
cdr3_nt: TGTGCCAGCGGGCTCGCATCTAGCGGGGCCACAGATACGCAGTATTTT

cdr3_length: 15
v_call: TRBV30
j_call: TRBJ1-3
clone_size: NA
d_call: TRBD1
cdr3_aa: CAWSVSQGTGNTIYF
cdr3_nt: TGTGCCTGGAGTGTATCACAGGGGACTGGAAACACCATATATTTT

cdr3_length: 16
v_call: TRBV9
j_call: TRBJ2-3
clone_size: NA
d_call: TRBD2
cdr3_aa: CASSAGGDRYTDTQYF
cdr3_nt: TGTGCCAGCAGCGCCGGGGGGGACCGATACACAGATACGCAGTATTTT

cdr3_length: 16
v_call: TRBV25-1
j_call: TRBJ1-2
clone_size: once
d_call: TRBD1
cdr3_aa: CASSLGTGGGNYGYTF
cdr3_nt: TGTGCCAGCAGCCTGGGGACAGGGGGCGGGAACTATGGCTACACCTTC

cdr3_length: 12
v_call: TRBV11-2
j_call: TRBJ1-1
clone_size: NA
d_call: NA
cdr3_aa: CASSRNFFEAFF
cdr3_nt: TGTGCCAGCAGCCGAAACTTCTTCGAAGCTTTCTTT

cdr3_length: 16
v_call: TRBV6-4
j_call: TRBJ2-6
clone_size: NA
d_call: TRBD2
cdr3_aa: CASSAGTSSGANVLTF
cdr3_nt: TGTGCCAGCAGTGCCGGGACTAGCTCCGGGGCCAACGTCCTGACTTTC

cdr3_length: 13
v_call: TRBV3-1/TRBV3-2
j_call: TRBJ2-7
clone_size: NA
d_call: NA
cdr3_aa: CASSQVGSGEQYF
cdr3_nt: TGTGCCAGCAGCCAAGTTGGGAGCGGCGAGCAGTACTTC

cdr3_length: 15
v_call: TRBV7-9
j_call: TRBJ2-1
clone_size: NA
d_call: NA
cdr3_aa: CASSPAGPRYNEQFF
cdr3_nt: TGTGCCAGCAGCCCCGCGGGACCCCGCTACAATGAGCAGTTCTTC

cdr3_length: 15
v_call: TRBV30
j_call: TRBJ1-6
clone_size: few
d_call: NA
cdr3_aa: CAWSLASLRGSPLHF
cdr3_nt: TGTGCCTGGAGTCTCGCCTCTCTCCGCGGTTCACCCCTCCACTTT

cdr3_length: 16
v_call: TRBV15
j_call: TRBJ1-5
clone_size: NA
d_call: NA
cdr3_aa: CATSRDQRGKGQPQHF
cdr3_nt: TGTGCCACCAGCAGAGATCAAAGGGGAAAGGGTCAGCCCCAGCATTTT

cdr3_length: 15
v_call: TRBV28
j_call: TRBJ1-5
clone_size: few
d_call: NA
cdr3_aa: CASSLGGAVNQPQHF
cdr3_nt: TGTGCCAGCAGTCTCGGTGGGGCGGTCAATCAGCCCCAGCATTTT

cdr3_length: 16
v_call: TRBV24-1
j_call: TRBJ2-2
clone_size: NA
d_call: TRBD1
cdr3_aa: CATSDPDRGNTGELFF
cdr3_nt: TGTGCCACCAGTGACCCCGACAGGGGTAACACCGGGGAGCTGTTTTTT

cdr3_length: 15
v_call: TRBV4-1
j_call: TRBJ2-1
clone_size: NA
d_call: NA
cdr3_aa: CASSHQWGSGDEQFF
cdr3_nt: TGCGCCAGCAGCCACCAATGGGGGTCGGGGGATGAGCAGTTCTTC

cdr3_length: 14
v_call: TRBV29-1
j_call: TRBJ2-5
clone_size: NA
d_call: TRBD1
cdr3_aa: CSSDRLGTVVPQYF
cdr3_nt: TGCAGCTCTGATCGCCTTGGGACAGTCGTTCCCCAGTACTTC

cdr3_length: 14
v_call: TRBV7-9
j_call: TRBJ1-2
clone_size: NA
d_call: TRBD1
cdr3_aa: CASSARGASYGYTF
cdr3_nt: TGTGCCAGCAGCGCCAGGGGGGCCAGCTATGGCTACACCTTC

cdr3_length: 11
v_call: TRBV28
j_call: TRBJ2-7
clone_size: once
d_call: NA
cdr3_aa: CASSLTREQYF
cdr3_nt: TGTGCCAGCAGTTTGACTCGGGAGCAGTACTTC

cdr3_length: 14
v_call: TRBV9
j_call: TRBJ2-3
clone_size: NA
d_call: NA
cdr3_aa: CASSAGGSTDTQYF
cdr3_nt: TGTGCCAGCAGCGCCGGAGGGAGCACAGATACGCAGTATTTT

cdr3_length: 17
v_call: TRBV27
j_call: TRBJ1-2
clone_size: NA
d_call: TRBD1
cdr3_aa: CASSLIGQGVGNYGYTF
cdr3_nt: TGTGCCAGCAGTTTAATTGGTCAGGGGGTAGGAAACTATGGCTACACCTTC

cdr3_length: 13
v_call: TRBV7-3
j_call: TRBJ1-2
clone_size: NA
d_call: NA
cdr3_aa: CASSLENHYGYTF
cdr3_nt: TGTGCCAGCAGCTTGGAGAACCACTATGGCTACACCTTC

cdr3_length: 14
v_call: TRBV9
j_call: TRBJ2-1
clone_size: NA
d_call: TRBD2
cdr3_aa: CASSVGTSGDEQFF
cdr3_nt: TGTGCCAGCAGCGTCGGGACTAGCGGGGATGAGCAGTTCTTC

cdr3_length: 15
v_call: TRBV28
j_call: TRBJ1-1
clone_size: NA
d_call: TRBD1
cdr3_aa: CASRTEGQGRTEAFF
cdr3_nt: TGTGCCAGCAGGACCGAGGGACAGGGGCGCACTGAAGCTTTCTTT

cdr3_length: 17
v_call: TRBV28
j_call: TRBJ2-1
clone_size: NA
d_call: TRBD2
cdr3_aa: CASSSPVAGASYNEQFF
cdr3_nt: TGTGCCAGCAGTTCCCCCGTAGCGGGAGCTTCCTACAATGAGCAGTTCTTC

cdr3_length: 17
v_call: TRBV4-2
j_call: TRBJ2-3
clone_size: NA
d_call: NA
cdr3_aa: CASSQDWSVPTTDTQYF
cdr3_nt: TGTGCCAGCAGCCAAGATTGGAGCGTGCCAACTACAGATACGCAGTATTTT

cdr3_length: 13
v_call: TRBV18
j_call: TRBJ2-5
clone_size: NA
d_call: NA
cdr3_aa: CASSPGVKETQYF
cdr3_nt: TGTGCCAGCTCACCAGGAGTAAAAGAGACCCAGTACTTC

cdr3_length: 15
v_call: TRBV9
j_call: TRBJ1-6
clone_size: NA
d_call: NA
cdr3_aa: CASSVDLSGRSPLHF
cdr3_nt: TGTGCCAGCAGCGTAGATTTGTCAGGAAGATCACCCCTCCACTTT

cdr3_length: 14
v_call: TRBV6-5
j_call: TRBJ1-1
clone_size: NA
d_call: NA
cdr3_aa: CASSYFEWGSEAFF
cdr3_nt: TGTGCCAGCAGTTACTTTGAGTGGGGCTCTGAAGCTTTCTTT

cdr3_length: 15
v_call: TRBV18
j_call: TRBJ2-5
clone_size: few
d_call: NA
cdr3_aa: CASSPRQVGMETQYF
cdr3_nt: TGTGCCAGCTCACCTAGACAGGTGGGAATGGAGACCCAGTACTTC

cdr3_length: 15
v_call: TRBV7-3
j_call: TRBJ2-7
clone_size: NA
d_call: TRBD2
cdr3_aa: CASSLNGLAGNEQYF
cdr3_nt: TGTGCCAGCAGCTTAAATGGACTAGCGGGCAACGAGCAGTACTTC

cdr3_length: 15
v_call: TRBV19
j_call: TRBJ2-6
clone_size: NA
d_call: NA
cdr3_aa: CASSMGGSGANVLTF
cdr3_nt: TGTGCCAGTAGTATGGGGGGCTCTGGGGCCAACGTCCTGACTTTC

cdr3_length: 15
v_call: TRBV5-1
j_call: TRBJ2-2
clone_size: few
d_call: TRBD2
cdr3_aa: CASSIGTSGTGELFF
cdr3_nt: TGCGCCAGCAGCATAGGGACTAGCGGCACCGGGGAGCTGTTTTTT

cdr3_length: 14
v_call: TRBV28
j_call: TRBJ1-2
clone_size: NA
d_call: TRBD1
cdr3_aa: CASRSGTANYGYTF
cdr3_nt: TGTGCCAGCAGGTCCGGGACAGCTAACTATGGCTACACCTTC

cdr3_length: 11
v_call: TRBV29-1
j_call: TRBJ1-1
clone_size: NA
d_call: NA
cdr3_aa: CSVARNTEAFF
cdr3_nt: TGCAGCGTTGCGCGGAACACTGAAGCTTTCTTT

cdr3_length: 15
v_call: TRBV7-8
j_call: TRBJ1-5
clone_size: NA
d_call: NA
cdr3_aa: CASSLDQGNGQPQHF
cdr3_nt: TGTGCCAGCAGCTTAGATCAGGGGAACGGTCAGCCCCAGCATTTT

cdr3_length: 17
v_call: TRBV14
j_call: TRBJ1-4
clone_size: NA
d_call: TRBD1
cdr3_aa: CASSQAIRTGVNEKLFF
cdr3_nt: TGTGCCAGCAGCCAAGCGATACGGACAGGGGTTAATGAAAAACTGTTTTTT

cdr3_length: 15
v_call: TRBV3-1/TRBV3-2
j_call: TRBJ1-4
clone_size: once
d_call: TRBD1
cdr3_aa: CASSQWGQTIEKLFF
cdr3_nt: TGTGCCAGCAGCCAGTGGGGACAGACTATTGAAAAACTGTTTTTT

cdr3_length: 13
v_call: TRBV4-1
j_call: TRBJ1-1
clone_size: NA
d_call: NA
cdr3_aa: CASSLTGNTEAFF
cdr3_nt: TGCGCCAGCAGCCTAACAGGGAACACTGAAGCTTTCTTT

cdr3_length: 14
v_call: TRBV7-9
j_call: TRBJ2-1
clone_size: NA
d_call: NA
cdr3_aa: CASSPRAAYNEQFF
cdr3_nt: TGTGCCAGCAGCCCCAGGGCAGCCTACAATGAGCAGTTCTTC